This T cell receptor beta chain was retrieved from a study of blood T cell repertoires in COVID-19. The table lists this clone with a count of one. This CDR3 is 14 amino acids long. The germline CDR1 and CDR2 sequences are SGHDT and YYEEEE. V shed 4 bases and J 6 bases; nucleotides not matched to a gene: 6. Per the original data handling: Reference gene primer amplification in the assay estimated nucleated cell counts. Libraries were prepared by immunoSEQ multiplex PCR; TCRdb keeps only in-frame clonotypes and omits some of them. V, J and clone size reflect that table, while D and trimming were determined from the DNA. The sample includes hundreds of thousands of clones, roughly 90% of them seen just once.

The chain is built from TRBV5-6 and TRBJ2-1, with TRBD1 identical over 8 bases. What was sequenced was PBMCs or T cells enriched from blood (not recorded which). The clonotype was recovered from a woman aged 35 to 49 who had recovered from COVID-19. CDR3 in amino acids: CASSPGTGPNEQFF. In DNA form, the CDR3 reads TGTGCCAGCAGCCCGGGGACAGGACCCAATGAGCAGTTCTTC.